This is a list of T cell receptor beta chains from one sample in a study of control samples from healthy donors and cancer patients. Data came from immunoSEQ multiplex PCR; TCRdb stores just in-frame clones and leaves some out. Of over 150,000 clones in the sample, just under 95% were seen once. Material: blood. These receptor sequences come from a man between 35 and 55 years old in good health. Both conserved end residues are part of each CDR3. A D gene is named only where the DNA matches it firmly. Expanded clones get a size class; other rows say once, few or many, or leave the size out.

size: few
D: TRBD2
V: TRBV12-5
length: 16
J: TRBJ2-1
DNA: TGTGCTAGTGGTTTGGTCCCCAGCGGGGGGGCGGATGAGCAGTTCTTC
CDR3: CASGLVPSGGADEQFF

size: once
D: -
V: TRBV19
length: 12
J: TRBJ1-1
DNA: TGTGCCAGTCTTAGGGGGAACACTGAAGCTTTCTTT
CDR3: CASLRGNTEAFF

size: -
D: -
V: TRBV5-6
length: 13
J: TRBJ1-2
DNA: TGTGCCAGCAGCTTATATGGGACACCCGGCTACACCTTC
CDR3: CASSLYGTPGYTF

size: -
D: -
V: TRBV15
length: 17
J: TRBJ1-3
DNA: TGTGCCACCAGCAGAGATCCGGACCGTCCTCGAGGAAACACCATATATTTT
CDR3: CATSRDPDRPRGNTIYF

size: -
D: TRBD1
V: TRBV9
length: 15
J: TRBJ1-4
DNA: TGTGCCAGCAGCGCCGGGACAGCACTTAATGAAAAACTGTTTTTT
CDR3: CASSAGTALNEKLFF

size: -
D: -
V: TRBV27
length: 16
J: TRBJ1-4
DNA: TGTGCCAGCAGTTTCCTCCGGGCAGGTCTCAATGAAAAACTGTTTTTT
CDR3: CASSFLRAGLNEKLFF

size: -
D: TRBD1
V: TRBV28
length: 15
J: TRBJ1-2
DNA: TGTGCCAGCAGTTTACAGGGGGAATATAACTATGGCTACACCTTC
CDR3: CASSLQGEYNYGYTF

size: -
D: -
V: TRBV21-1
length: 17
J: TRBJ2-2
DNA: TGTGCCAGCAGCCGCTTATGGGACAGGGGTGGCACCGGGGAGCTGTTTTTT
CDR3: CASSRLWDRGGTGELFF

size: -
D: TRBD1
V: TRBV6-2/TRBV6-3
length: 12
J: TRBJ2-5
DNA: TGTGCCAGCAGTCACAGGGGAGAGACCCAGTACTTC
CDR3: CASSHRGETQYF

size: once
D: -
V: TRBV13
length: 15
J: TRBJ1-6
DNA: TGTGCCAGCAGCTCGACAGGCTATGGGGATTCACCCCTCCACTTT
CDR3: CASSSTGYGDSPLHF

size: -
D: -
V: TRBV5-1
length: 15
J: TRBJ1-1
DNA: TGCGCCAGCAGCTTGGGGGCAGGCACAGGCACTGAAGCTTTCTTT
CDR3: CASSLGAGTGTEAFF

size: -
D: TRBD1
V: TRBV6-5
length: 16
J: TRBJ1-2
DNA: TGTGCCAGCAGTTATGTTCGGACAGGGGGCAGCTATGGCTACACCTTC
CDR3: CASSYVRTGGSYGYTF

size: -
D: -
V: TRBV2
length: 14
J: TRBJ1-1
DNA: TGTGCCAGCAGTGAGGACCCGGGGGCATCTGAAGCTTTCTTT
CDR3: CASSEDPGASEAFF

size: -
D: -
V: TRBV6-5
length: 15
J: TRBJ1-6
DNA: TGTGCCAGCAGTTACTCGGGGACCGGTAATTCACCCCTCCACTTT
CDR3: CASSYSGTGNSPLHF

size: -
D: -
V: TRBV2
length: 11
J: TRBJ2-1
DNA: TGTGCCAGCAGCCGGGACAATGAGCAGTTCTTC
CDR3: CASSRDNEQFF

size: -
D: TRBD1
V: TRBV6-6
length: 14
J: TRBJ1-6
DNA: TGTGCCAGCAGTTTGGACAGGGCTAATTCACCCCTCCACTTT
CDR3: CASSLDRANSPLHF

size: few
D: -
V: TRBV28
length: 14
J: TRBJ1-1
DNA: TGTGCCAGCACTGCGGGGGGGGTTGGGACTGAAGCTTTCTTT
CDR3: CASTAGGVGTEAFF

size: -
D: -
V: TRBV5-6
length: 16
J: TRBJ1-5
DNA: TGTGCCAGCAGCCCCCTGGGGGGGAGACCAGGTCAGCCCCAGCATTTT
CDR3: CASSPLGGRPGQPQHF

size: -
D: -
V: TRBV7-2
length: 13
J: TRBJ1-1
DNA: TGTGCCAGCAGCCTAACGGGCAACACTGAAGCTTTCTTT
CDR3: CASSLTGNTEAFF

size: -
D: TRBD2
V: TRBV13
length: 15
J: TRBJ2-1
DNA: TGTGCCAGCAGCTTCAGCGGGGGGGCGAAGGATGAGCAGTTCTTC
CDR3: CASSFSGGAKDEQFF

size: -
D: -
V: TRBV3-1/TRBV3-2
length: 14
J: TRBJ1-5
DNA: TGTGCCAGCAGCCCTGGACTCATCAATCAGCCCCAGCATTTT
CDR3: CASSPGLINQPQHF

size: -
D: TRBD2
V: TRBV27
length: 14
J: TRBJ2-7
DNA: TGTGCCAGCAGTCTTAGCGGGGGGCCTTACGAGCAGTACTTC
CDR3: CASSLSGGPYEQYF